This TCR beta chain is drawn from a study of PD-1 blockade in classical Hodgkin lymphoma (dated by TCRdb to 2018 to 2020). Describing the broader study: Nivolumab dosing was 3 mg/kg intravenously every 2 weeks, continuing until either disease progression or unacceptable toxicity. A peripheral blood immune signature of response to PD-1 blockade in classical Hodgkin lymphoma was defined using TCR beta sequencing and CyTOF.

Remarks on this clone: No cognate antigen has been identified for it. No qualities accompany the bases; no much larger clone lies one base away.

The time point label, as the study defines it: cycle 1 day 1 (C1D1), immediately before nivolumab initiation. Every trial patient had relapsed after autologous stem cell transplantation, and cohorts A, B and C differed in prior brentuximab vedotin exposure. The trial cohort comprised a few dozen patients with relapsed/refractory classical Hodgkin lymphoma whose best overall responses were complete response, partial response or progressive disease. Trial patients were treated with single-agent nivolumab in the multi-cohort phase II CheckMate 205 trial. An independent review committee assessed best overall response using the 2007 International Working Group response criteria. Trial PBMCs were collected immediately before nivolumab initiation (C1D1) and during therapy at cycle 2 day 1 and cycle 4 day 1. Peripheral blood was collected in 8 mL Vacutainer Cell Preparation Tubes, from which PBMCs were isolated by centrifugation and then cryopreserved.

General conclusions and limits of the study: Diversity was lower in patients who began nivolumab less than 1 year after ASCT, so these patients were left out of later analyses to avoid confounding by immune reconstitution. Baseline TCR diversity was reported as lower in newly diagnosed patients than in healthy donors, and lower still in relapsed/refractory patients. Trial patients with a complete response had baseline diversity similar to that of newly diagnosed patients, while partial responders and progressors had significantly lower diversity. CD4+ but not CD8+ TCR diversity rose significantly by C4D1 (p=0.0027 vs p=0.16), most apparent in complete responders (p=0.02). The study was restricted to a single clinical trial cohort, and the causes of repertoire differences, possibly disease activity or prior therapy, were left undefined.

Genomic DNA was isolated using the Qiagen DNeasy kit from unsorted PBMCs as well as from negatively selected CD4+ and CD8+ fractions. TCR beta CDR3 regions were amplified by immunoSEQ multiplex PCR using primers annealing to V and J segments. Amplification bias was minimized using a synthetic immune receptor repertoire, and residual bias was removed computationally after sequencing. The authors' analysis ran thus. Custom Python scripts were used to quantify repertoire diversity as the Shannon entropy index. Unsorted, CD4+ and CD8+ repertoires were analyzed separately, except in combined analyses where CD4+ and CD8+ sequences were merged in silico. A clone was considered expanded if an increase in frequency of at least 2-fold after treatment relative to C1D1 was found, and a pseudocount of 0.5 was applied to clones undetected at baseline. Clones with 0 or 1 copy at C1D1 were defined as singleton clones, while clones with 2 or more copies were defined as non-singleton clones. Clones expanded in unsorted samples were annotated as CD4+, CD8+ or unknown by matching protein sequences in sorted samples from the same patient. Wilcoxon tests on paired samples were used to test diversity changes from C1D1 to C4D1. TCRdb's version of the immuneACCESS table is confined to in-frame rearrangements and falls short of the full clone set. An unresolved V gene accounts for under half of the shortfall where checked; the remainder is of unknown origin. The V and J calls and clone size come from that table; D and trimming were worked out from the DNA. The sample yields around 42,000 clones; about 71% were counted once. Jointly, the top ten make up around 3% of the sample.

CDR1 and CDR2 (LNHDA, SQIVND) derive from the germline V gene (reference sequence). A distance of 16 bases separates the germline ends of V and J, which lose 0 bases and 7 bases respectively. From the cysteine up to the phenylalanine, the CDR3 has a length of 16 residues. Only CDR3 DNA remains: 48 bases, in frame from the first base. The rearrangement joined TRBV19 to TRBJ1-5; there is no confident call for the D gene. The TCR comes from a human donor with classical Hodgkin lymphoma. Here the sequenced sample was peripheral blood mononuclear cells (PBMCs), taken at baseline. The CDR3 reads CASSIDGYGNSQPQHF. The DNA reads TGTGCCAGTAGTATAGATGGGTACGGGAACTCGCAGCCCCAGCATTTT.